This T cell receptor (beta chain) was identified in a study of cytomegalovirus exposure and HLA in healthy donors (dated by TCRdb to between 2016 and 2019). For context, the study as a whole: An earlier analysis of some 600 of the donors reported roughly 300 Gb of sequence data and roughly 120 million unique TCR beta sequences obtained from 180 million or so T cells. An early release that covered about 600 HLA-typed donors contained about 300 gigabases of sequencing data and about 93 million unique TCR sequences. Of the approximately 400 genotyped donors, over 70% fell in the genetic ancestry cluster associated with self-reported Caucasian donors. The study aimed to test whether signatures of past pathogen exposure could be identified by cataloging public T cell receptors. The study profiled the T cell repertoires of more than 500 subjects by immunosequencing and related them to cytomegalovirus serostatus. Along with the roughly 610-subject first cohort, a separate validation cohort of about 110 different subjects was used. The study combined high-throughput TCR immunosequencing, statistical association of individual TCRs with disease status, and machine learning to predict cytomegalovirus infection status. A later analysis re-examined previously published TCR beta repertoires from over 500 donors and added high-resolution HLA genotyping to investigate patterns of TCR occurrence. The later analysis used no new phenotypic data to find candidate immune exposures, relying instead on TCR beta sequences and their occurrence across donors. An earlier analysis of 450 to 750 of the donors used high-throughput TCR beta sequencing to judge whether each TCR beta V gene segment behaved as functional or pseudogenic. Donor age, sex, ethnicity and CMV serostatus were compiled together with the repertoire data. Genome-wide SNP genotypes for about 55% of the roughly 670 donors were used in a later genetic analysis, which treated that subset as a discovery cohort. All discovery cohort repertoires had been generated on a single sequencing platform. Both class I and class II loci were covered by HLA typing, at four-digit resolution. Typing coverage differed by locus: A, B, C, DRB1 and DQB1 were typed in about 620-640 donors, DQA1 in about 500, DPA1 in 600 to 610, and DPB1 in roughly 470. Roughly 5 DR-DQ haplotypes were handled as single units for association and clustering because linkage in the cohort was strong. Among some 410 genotyped donors of the cohort, an average of roughly 230,000 unique TCR beta nucleotide sequences was sequenced per donor, of which approximately 19% were non-productive. Findings and caveats that apply to the study as a whole: It was suggested by the authors that the approach could potentially be generalized to other disease states and immunological phenotypes. Only TCR beta chains were sequenced in this cohort, and the absence of alpha or paired-chain data limited detectable features. In a later analysis, several top co-occurrence clusters were reported to appear linked to parvovirus B19, influenza, CMV and Epstein-Barr virus. V-gene and J-gene trimming of TCR beta chains was associated with a missense DCLRE1C variant in a later genetic analysis, and the association was replicated in an independent cohort. A further reported finding was that TCR beta sequences accurately predicted the HLA-A and HLA-B alleles for most subjects in the first cohort. Because counts were too low, some 16 rarely observed V segments, including chromosome 9 orphons, were excluded from the earlier analysis of some 590 of the donors. Because HLA typing was unavailable for some donors at each locus, only the typed subset was used in association tests. In vitro tests confirmed that a few of the cytomegalovirus-associated TCR beta chains recognize cytomegalovirus antigens. In a later analysis, HLA-associated TCR beta chains were found to be more clonally expanded and to have lower generation probabilities than equally common non-associated chains. A later analysis found that most CMV-associated TCR beta chains appeared HLA-restricted, with HLA associations seemingly driven largely by CMV exposure. In an earlier analysis of approximately 600 of the donors, most TCR beta V segments were observed in productive rearrangements about 87% or about 30% of the time, broadly matching IMGT annotations. A later analysis found that TCR association rates varied across HLA loci, with DRB1 alleles showing the most associated TCRs and HLA-C alleles the fewest. The classifier was reported to diagnose cytomegalovirus status with high specificity and sensitivity in both the original and validation cohorts. According to a later genetic analysis, donors in an Asian-associated ancestry cluster had fewer N-insertions in productive TCRs than the approximately 700-donor mean. At a false discovery rate of 0.05, a later analysis linked some 17,000 TCR beta sequences to specific HLA alleles. When HLA alleles, especially DR and DQ, strongly co-occurred, TCR associations were difficult to assign to individual alleles. The study listed 150 to 200 TCR beta chains as associated with cytomegalovirus. Roughly uniform sequencing depth across donors was assumed in presence/absence analyses, although this assumption may not hold. The sequencing pipeline was judged likely to have produced a cluster of highly shared sequence variants as a technical artifact. While some public TCRs were present in many individuals, most TCR sequences turned up only very rarely across donors. Linkage disequilibrium might explain the correlated functional status among segregating V segments, but an unknown experimental factor could not be ruled out. The only immune exposure information available for the cohort was CMV serostatus. Some IMGT-functional V segments, including TRBV6-2 and TRBV6-3, could not be distinguished by the 87-base-pair reads and were therefore excluded.

Library creation used the immunoSEQ multiplex PCR assay. The multiplex PCR relied on a mix of 60 forward primers for TCR Vbeta segments and 13 reverse primers for TCR Jbeta segments. Amplification of the CDR3 region of rearranged TCR beta genes was performed with a multiplex PCR assay on genomic DNA. Amplified TCR beta libraries were sequenced as 87-base-pair reads on the Illumina HiSeq System. As for the original processing: Across the 600 to 700 repertoires, a later analysis counted 78 million or so unique TCR beta chains, 9 million to 14 million of which were shared by at least two donors. To remove PCR and sequencing errors, raw reads were error-corrected and collapsed into unique sequences using a nearest-neighbor algorithm that merged closely related sequences. To assign V, D and J gene segments, CDR3 sequences were aligned to IMGT reference sequences. Each retained sequence needed at least a six-nucleotide match to both a V gene segment and a J gene segment. Rearrangements were called productive when the CDR3 lacked stop codons and stayed in frame with V and J; all others were non-productive. Following IMGT convention, CDR3 was defined as the stretch from the second conserved V-encoded cysteine up to the conserved J-encoded phenylalanine. The earlier analysis of about 590 of the donors excluded sequences that lacked an unambiguous match to a single V gene segment. An earlier analysis of around 600 of the donors classified V segments as functional when productive rearrangements were above 56.7% and as segregating when the standard deviation between donors was above 5%. A statistical classification framework was developed to diagnose cytomegalovirus status using the catalog of TCR beta chain sequences. V and J gene assignment, in a later analysis, came from comparing TCR nucleotide sequences with IMGT/GENE-DB human TR gene sequences. Using the TCRdist pipeline, a later analysis assigned CDR3 sequences along with most-parsimonious VDJ recombination scenarios. In a later analysis, every TCR beta chain was defined by the combination of its CDR3 amino acid sequence and its V-gene family, and reads without a unique V-gene family were dropped. A later analysis removed over 500 highly shared, low-generation-probability nucleotide sequences to deal with suspected cross-contamination and a sequencing artifact. For each public chain, a later analysis derived a clonal expansion index from normalized ranks of inferred template counts within each repertoire. In a later analysis, generation probabilities were computed using a VDJ recombination model fitted to out-of-frame rearrangements, and the results were checked against IGoR. A later analysis scored TCR-TCR, TCR-HLA and TCR-CMV co-occurrence with hypergeometric tests, applying a repertoire-size bias correction to TCR pairs. False discovery rates were estimated in a later analysis by permuting HLA or CMV assignments 20 times. In a later analysis, co-occurring TCRs were grouped with DBSCAN, and TCRdist sequence similarity was added when clustering was performed within HLA-allele-positive subsets. Co-occurrence clustering excluded repertoires with fewer than 30,000 or more than 120,000 public chains, plus five with anomalous nucleotide sharing. TCRdb stores this immuneACCESS table with in-frame sequences only. Part of the clones is absent; in the studies checked, under half of the shortfall reflects unresolved V genes, and no reason is known for the rest. V, J and clone size reflect that table, while D and trimming were determined from the DNA. This sample is represented by about 37,000 clones; approximately 63% of them were singletons. Roughly 3.7% of the sample goes to the ten largest clones.

The cohort was made up of hundreds of healthy bone marrow donors. Cohort members were all nominally healthy when sampled, although unrecorded immune exposures were likely present. The donor was CMV seronegative and was included in the group of a few hundred seronegative cohort members. Every donor gave a peripheral blood sample, and the peripheral blood mononuclear cells from that sample were used for TCR beta sequencing. The Qiagen DNeasy Blood Extraction Kit was used to extract genomic DNA from the blood cell samples. Counted from cysteine to phenylalanine, this CDR3 has 16 amino acids. Only the CDR3 DNA is retained, 48 bases long and in frame from the first base. V gives up 3 bases and J gives up 0 bases, and the segment between their germline ends measures 12 bases. Per the germline V gene, KGHSH is the CDR1 and LQKENI is the CDR2. As to this clone: What this receptor recognizes is not known. Qualities for individual bases were not recorded, and no much larger clone is one base off.

This TCR was recovered from a man between 40 and 49 years old in good health and CMV-seronegative. Input material: PBMCs. This sequence uses TRBV18 and TRBJ2-1; TRBD1 is a weak D gene call, 7 bases matching. The CDR3: CASSPGGGLSYNEQFF. The sequence in DNA is TGTGCCAGCTCACCTGGAGGGGGCCTCTCCTACAATGAGCAGTTCTTC. Reference TRBV18 and TRBJ2-1 proteins supply the regions before and after the CDR3; the full variable domain is: NAGVMQNPRHLVRRRGQEARLRCSPMKGHSHVYWYRQLPEEGLKFMVYLQKENIIDESGMPKERFSAEFPKEGPSILRIQQVVRGDSAAYFCASSPGGGLSYNEQFFGPGTRLTVL.